One sample yielded the 27 T cell receptor beta chains listed below, sequenced in a study of T cell changes during pregnancy in multiple sclerosis. TCRdb keeps only in-frame clones here, not all; method: immunoSEQ multiplex PCR. Among tens of thousands of clones listed, almost 95% were seen once. The sequenced material came from peripheral blood. The receptor set was obtained from a female donor with multiple sclerosis, enrolled in a pregnancy study.

The chain employs TRBV19 and TRBJ1-3; D gene uncertain. Germline V gene sequence: CDR1 LNHDA, CDR2 SQIVND (reference sequence). The CDR3 has 16 amino acids. Trimming took off 0 bases at V and 3 bases at J, with 12 bases between the two ends. The CDR3 DNA follows: TGTGCCAGTAGTATAGAGAGCCCCATGGATGGAAACACCATATATTTT. The encoded protein is CASSIESPMDGNTIYF.

This rearrangement joins TRBV5-1 to TRBJ1-1; D might be TRBD1 (5 bases). The CDR3 runs to 14 residues. V gave up 1 base and J gave up 11 bases, with 18 bases separating them. Germline V gene sequence: CDR1 SGHRS, CDR2 YFSETQ. The CDR3 sequence: CASSLSGAPLGAFF. The CDR3 DNA follows: TGCGCCAGCAGCTTGTCCGGGGCTCCGTTAGGGGCTTTCTTT.

The CDR3 sequence: CASSFSNEQFF. The CDR3, as DNA: TGCGCCAGCAGCTTCAGCAATGAGCAGTTCTTC. V and J are TRBV5-1 and TRBJ2-1; D remains ambiguous. Germline V CDR1 and CDR2: SGHRS, YFSETQ. This CDR3 contains 11 residues. V was shortened by 2 bases and J by 6 bases, with 3 bases between the two germline ends.

The chain uses TRBV7-6 and TRBJ2-7; 7 positions match TRBD2. Trimming cost V 4 bases and J 3 bases; bases outside gene matches: 15. Germline lookup yields CDR1 SGHVS and CDR2 FNYEAQ. The CDR3 has 17 residues. The CDR3 coding sequence is TGTGCCAGCAGCTCATTAGCGGAGGGCGGGAGTCTCTACGAGCAGTACTTC. Its translation: CASSSLAEGGSLYEQYF.

The chain combines TRBV15 with TRBJ1-5, with a possible D match to TRBD1 (6 bases). CDR3 length equals 14 residues. Looked up from germline, CDR1 is LNHNV and CDR2 is YYDKDF (reference sequence). Trimming pared 3 bases from V and 7 bases from J, leaving 13 bases between. CDR3 sequence reads: CATSSGRGAQPQHF. The CDR3 DNA follows: TGTGCCACCAGCAGCGGTAGGGGGGCACAGCCCCAGCATTTT.

The V and J genes are TRBV5-1 and TRBJ2-5; no firm D call. This CDR3 spans 13 amino acids. V was shortened by 5 bases and J by 5 bases, with 13 bases between the two germline ends. Germline V gives CDR1 SGHRS, CDR2 YFSETQ. The CDR3 reads CASSPPGIETQYF. CDR3 DNA sequence: TGCGCCAGCAGTCCCCCTGGTATTGAGACCCAGTACTTC.

This chain uses TRBV6-6 with TRBJ1-4; possible D gene TRBD1, 5 bases. This CDR3 is built from 16 residues. The germline V gene encodes CDR1 MNHNY and CDR2 SVGAGI (reference sequence). V dropped 0 bases and J dropped 6 bases, with 14 bases sitting between them. The CDR3 spells CASSYSAGRYDEKLFF. CDR3 nucleotides: TGTGCCAGCAGTTACTCGGCAGGGCGGTATGATGAAAAACTGTTTTTT.

The gene calls are TRBV6-5 and TRBJ2-7, with 10 bases that match TRBD1. The CDR3 spans 15 residues. Germline lookup yields CDR1 MNHEY and CDR2 SVGAGI. V lost 2 bases, J lost 3 bases, and 4 bases stayed unmatched. The DNA for the CDR3 is TGTGCCAGCAGTTACAGGGACAGGGGTAACTACGAGCAGTACTTC. It specifies CASSYRDRGNYEQYF.

The chain joins TRBV5-1 to TRBJ2-5; D gene unclear. The V gene's germline CDR1 is SGHRS and CDR2 YFSETQ. This CDR3 is 16 amino acids long. V was cut by 1 base and J by 5 bases, with 18 bases left in between. This CDR3 reads CASSLTSDSYRETQYF. Here the CDR3 DNA reads TGCGCCAGCAGCTTGACATCGGATTCCTATCGGGAGACCCAGTACTTC.

The chain carries TRBV5-6 and TRBJ2-7; 12 nucleotides line up with TRBD1. V lost 3 bases, J lost 3 bases, and 7 bases stayed unmatched. This CDR3 is 16 amino acids long. Per the germline V gene, CDR1 is SGHDT and CDR2 is YYEEEE. The chain's CDR3 is CASSYSGTGGRYEQYF. Here the CDR3 DNA reads TGTGCCAGCAGCTACTCCGGGACAGGGGGCCGCTACGAGCAGTACTTC.

The rearrangement uses TRBV19 and TRBJ2-1, with unresolved D. Germline CDR1 and CDR2: LNHDA and SQIVND (reference sequence). The V and J ends lost 10 bases and 5 bases respectively, with 21 bases between them. This CDR3 spans 15 amino acids. The CDR3 coding sequence is TGTGCCACCCTTAGTATCGGGCTGGGCGACAATGAGCAGTTCTTC. Translated, it gives CATLSIGLGDNEQFF. Based on the CDR3 plus reference TRBV19 and TRBJ2-1, the full variable domain is DGGITQSPKYLFRKEGQNVTLSCEQNLNHDAMYWYRQDPGQGLRLIYYSQIVNDFQKGDIAEGYSVSREKKESFPLTVTSAQKNPTAFYLCATLSIGLGDNEQFFGPGTRLTVL.

The chain employs TRBV11-2 and TRBJ2-7, with D unresolved. In germline, CDR1 is SGHAT, CDR2 FQNNGV. The germline V and J ends were trimmed by 5 bases and 2 bases, with 4 bases remaining between them. CDR3 size: 11 residues. CDR3 in amino acids: CASSAAYEQYF. In nucleotides, the CDR3 is TGTGCCAGCAGCGCCGCCTACGAGCAGTACTTC. The variable domain in full, with the rest retrieved from reference TRBV11-2 and TRBJ2-7, is EAGVAQSPRYKIIEKRQSVAFWCNPISGHATLYWYQQILGQGPKLLIQFQNNGVVDDSQLPKDRFSAERLKGVDSTLKIQPAKLEDSAVYLCASSAAYEQYFGPGTRLTVT.

In DNA, the CDR3 is TGTGCCAGCAGTGGCGGACAGGATAGCAATCAGCCCCAGCATTTT. It translates to CASSGGQDSNQPQHF. The chain carries TRBV6-4 and TRBJ1-5; 7 bases agree with TRBD1. This CDR3 contains 15 residues. CDR1 MRHNA and CDR2 SNTAGT come from the germline V gene. Trimming cost V 4 bases and J 0 bases; bases outside gene matches: 3.

V is TRBV7-2 and J is TRBJ2-3; TRBD2 matches at 12 bases. The CDR3 totals 14 residues. Per germline, CDR1 SGHTA and CDR2 FQGNSA. J was trimmed by 6 bases and V by 5 bases; bases with no gene match: 3. CDR3 residues: CASSTSGRRDTQYF. CDR3 bases: TGTGCCAGCAGCACTAGCGGGAGGAGGGATACGCAGTATTTT.

The chain has TRBV29-1 and TRBJ1-1; tentatively, D is TRBD1 (5 bases). This CDR3 contains 16 residues. The V end lost 1 base, the J end lost 5 bases, and 20 bases lay between the germline ends. Germline loops: CDR1 SQVTM, CDR2 ANQGSEA. The CDR3, as DNA: TGCAGCGTTGAAGCTTACAGGATCTATGGCGGGACTGAAGCTTTCTTT. Translating it yields CSVEAYRIYGGTEAFF.

V is TRBV5-1 and J is TRBJ2-3, with a possible D match to TRBD2 (6 bases). Trimming took off 0 bases at V and 1 base at J, with 12 bases between the two ends. CDR3 size: 16 residues. From germline, CDR1 is SGHRS and CDR2 YFSETQ. CDR3 nucleotide sequence: TGCGCCAGCAGCTTGGTTCAGGCTAGCGGCACAGATACGCAGTATTTT. As protein: CASSLVQASGTDTQYF.

The V and J genes are TRBV6-1 and TRBJ2-1, with D perhaps TRBD1 (6 bases). CDR1 is MNHNS, CDR2 SASEGT, per germline. V was clipped by 5 bases and J by 4 bases, with 15 bases between them. CDR3 length: 15 residues. This chain's CDR3 is CASSINRESYNEQFF. CDR3 DNA: TGTGCCAGCAGTATCAACAGGGAATCATACAATGAGCAGTTCTTC.

In its sample, this clone was seen a few times. The rearrangement uses TRBV9 and TRBJ2-7, with 11 positions matching TRBD2. The ends lost 6 bases at V and 3 bases at J; junction bases unmatched: 8. CDR1 is SGDLS, CDR2 YYNGEE, per germline. This CDR3 spans 15 amino acids. The CDR3 DNA reads TGTGCCAGCAACCCAGGGACTAGCGGAAACTACGAGCAGTACTTC. Protein sequence: CASNPGTSGNYEQYF. The full variable domain, completed using reference TRBV9 and TRBJ2-7, is DSGVTQTPKHLITATGQRVTLRCSPRSGDLSVYWYQQSLDQGLQFLIQYYNGEERAKGNILERFSAQQFPDLHSELNLSSLELGDSALYFCASNPGTSGNYEQYFGPGTRLTVT.

This clone was picked up one time. This chain uses TRBV11-3 with TRBJ2-3; TRBD2 aligns across 10 bases. V shed 5 bases and J 1 base; nucleotides not matched to a gene: 6. This CDR3 is built from 16 residues. The germline V gene has CDR1 SGHNT and CDR2 YENEEA. The chain's CDR3 is CASSRTSGGGTDTQYF. DNA for the CDR3: TGTGCCAGCAGCCGGACTAGCGGAGGGGGCACAGATACGCAGTATTTT.

The chain combines TRBV19 with TRBJ1-5; D call uncertain. Germline assignment: CDR1 LNHDA and CDR2 SQIVND (reference sequence). CDR3 length: 12 amino acids. The ends were cut back, 7 bases at V and 5 bases at J, with 9 bases in the middle. In nucleotides, the CDR3 is TGTGCCAGTATATCGGAGGATCAGCCCCAGCATTTT. Protein product: CASISEDQPQHF.

CDR3 nucleotide sequence: TGTGCCAGCAGTTTCAGCCAGTATCAGCCCCAGCATTTT. This translates into CASSFSQYQPQHF. V and J are TRBV27 and TRBJ1-5; no firm D call. The CDR3 is made up of 13 amino acids. V lost 3 bases, J lost 5 bases, and 8 bases lay in between. Germline V CDR1 and CDR2: MNHEY, SMNVEV (reference sequence).

The rearrangement uses TRBV7-8 and TRBJ1-4; D remains unclear. The CDR3 totals 14 residues. Germline V gene sequence: CDR1 SGHVS, CDR2 FQNEAQ. Trimming stripped 5 bases from V and 8 bases from J, with 15 bases between. CDR3 protein: CASSPNEASEKLFF. CDR3 sequence (DNA): TGTGCCAGCAGCCCTAACGAGGCATCCGAAAAACTGTTTTTT.

The chain uses TRBV11-2 and TRBJ2-7, with TRBD1 identical over 10 bases. J was trimmed by 3 bases and V by 0 bases; bases with no gene match: 2. The CDR3 runs 15 residues. Looked up from germline, CDR1 is SGHAT and CDR2 is FQNNGV. CDR3 loop: CASSLDGTGVYEQYF. CDR3 DNA sequence: TGTGCCAGCAGCTTAGATGGGACAGGGGTCTACGAGCAGTACTTC.

This chain connects TRBV29-1 to TRBJ2-3; possible D gene TRBD2, 5 bases. Trimming cost V 1 base and J 2 bases, with 7 bases left between them. This CDR3 comprises 13 residues. Per the germline V gene, CDR1 is SQVTM and CDR2 is ANQGSEA. The CDR3 here is CSVEGEPTDTQYF. CDR3 coding DNA: TGCAGCGTTGAAGGGGAGCCCACAGATACGCAGTATTTT.

This chain links TRBV7-8 with TRBJ2-1, with D possibly matching TRBD1 (6 bases). The germline gives CDR1 SGHVS, CDR2 FQNEAQ. The CDR3 covers 18 residues. V was pared by 1 base and J by 6 bases, with 22 bases between. In DNA, the CDR3 is TGTGCCAGCAGCTTAGATTGGGGGCGGGCCATAACGACCAATGAGCAGTTCTTC. Its translation: CASSLDWGRAITTNEQFF.

V and J are TRBV18 and TRBJ2-7, with 7 nucleotides matching TRBD1. This CDR3 has 15 residues. The V segment lost 6 bases and the J segment 4 bases; nucleotides outside the gene matches: 12. Germline V gives CDR1 KGHSH, CDR2 LQKENI. CDR3 loop: CASSPGTAGDYEQYF. The DNA for the CDR3 is TGTGCCAGCTCCCCTGGGACAGCCGGGGATTACGAGCAGTACTTC.

The gene calls are TRBV6-1 and TRBJ2-7; perhaps TRBD1 as D (6 bases). Per the germline V gene, CDR1 is MNHNS and CDR2 is SASEGT. The V end lost 7 bases, the J end lost 3 bases, and 16 bases lay between the germline ends. CDR3 size: 14 residues. The CDR3 protein is CASTSAPGDYEQYF. The DNA for the CDR3 is TGTGCCAGCACCTCAGCGCCAGGGGACTACGAGCAGTACTTC.